These T cell receptor beta chains were read from a single sample in a study of cytomegalovirus exposure and HLA in healthy donors. Data came from immunoSEQ multiplex PCR; TCRdb stores just in-frame clones and leaves some out. Of about 130,000 clones listed, 81% are singletons. Source material: PBMCs. These receptors came from a young man in good health and CMV-seronegative. CDR3s include the opening cysteine and the closing phenylalanine or tryptophan. Fields, in order: J gene, V gene, clone size, D gene, CDR3 DNA, CDR3 protein. D genes are given only for firm matches. Clone sizes are given selectively: once, few, many, or a class where the clone is expanded.

TRBJ1-2 TRBV29-1 . TRBD1 TGCAGCGTTCCCGGGACAGGAGCCGACTATGGCTACACCTTC CSVPGTGADYGYTF
TRBJ1-5 TRBV28 once . TGTGCCAGCAGGGGCGACAGATTTAATCAGCCCCAGCATTTT CASRGDRFNQPQHF
TRBJ1-4 TRBV6-5 . . TGTGCCACCTCGATGGGAGCTAAACTGTTTTTT CATSMGAKLFF
TRBJ2-4 TRBV5-1 . TRBD1 TGCGCCAGCAGCTTGGCCGGGACAGGGGATTCCAAAAACATTCAGTACTTC CASSLAGTGDSKNIQYF
TRBJ1-6 TRBV10-1 few TRBD1 TGCGCCAGCAGTGGATCGGGACAGGCTTCACCCCTCCACTTT CASSGSGQASPLHF
TRBJ1-2 TRBV5-6 . . TGTGCCAGCAGCTTGGACGGGTTCTATGGCTACACCTTC CASSLDGFYGYTF
TRBJ2-7 TRBV30 . . TGTGCCTGGGGGGTCCAGCGGGCGGTCCCCTACGAGCAGTACTTC CAWGVQRAVPYEQYF
TRBJ1-4 TRBV7-3 . . TGTGCCAGCAGCTTAAATAGAGGAGAAAAACTGTTTTTT CASSLNRGEKLFF
TRBJ1-3 TRBV7-7 . . TGTGCTAGCAGCTTAGACAGGGGAAACACCATATATTTT CASSLDRGNTIYF
TRBJ2-4 TRBV27 . . TGTGCCAGCAGTTTAGTGGCCGGGGTACCAAACATTCAGTACTTC CASSLVAGVPNIQYF
TRBJ2-1 TRBV10-2 . TRBD1 TGCGCCAGCACCACCCCGGGACAGGGTTTTTACAATGAGCAGTTCTTC CASTTPGQGFYNEQFF
TRBJ2-2 TRBV5-1 once TRBD1 TGCGCCAGCAGCACCGGGACAGTTGGTGGGGAGCTGTTTTTT CASSTGTVGGELFF
TRBJ1-1 TRBV14 . . TGTGCCAGCAGCCAAGTCCGCGGTCGTACTGAAGCTTTCTTT CASSQVRGRTEAFF
TRBJ1-5 TRBV7-8 . TRBD1 TGTGCCAGCAGCTTAGTGGGGACATCTTTCACAGGGGAGCGCGGCAATCAGCCCCAGCATTTT CASSLVGTSFTGERGNQPQHF
TRBJ1-1 TRBV13 once . TGTGCCAGCAGCTTGATTAGACTACCGGGCCCTGAAGCTTTCTTT CASSLIRLPGPEAFF
TRBJ1-1 TRBV7-9 . . TGTGCCAGCAGCTCCGCCGGGGTTGGGGCTGAAGCTTTCTTT CASSSAGVGAEAFF
TRBJ2-1 TRBV7-2 . TRBD1 TGTGCCAGCAGGTACCGGGACAGGGCGTACAATGAGCAGTTCTTC CASRYRDRAYNEQFF
TRBJ1-1 TRBV9 . TRBD1 TGTGCCAGCAGCGAGGGACAGGGGAGGATGAACACTGAAGCTTTCTTT CASSEGQGRMNTEAFF
TRBJ1-5 TRBV7-9 . . TGTGCCAGCAGTGGAGGGGCCAGCAATCAGCCCCAGCATTTT CASSGGASNQPQHF
TRBJ1-1 TRBV4-3 . . TGCGCCAGCAGCCAAGAAGAGGGCTCCACTGAAGCTTTCTTT CASSQEEGSTEAFF
TRBJ1-5 TRBV5-6 few TRBD1 TGTGCCAGCAGCGGGGGGGACAGGGATCAGCCCCAGCATTTT CASSGGDRDQPQHF
TRBJ2-1 TRBV19 . TRBD2 TGTGCCAGTAGTATCAGAGGAGCGGGGGGCAAGGAGCAGTTCTTC CASSIRGAGGKEQFF
TRBJ2-7 TRBV30 . TRBD1 TGTGCCTGGAACCAGAACAGGGGGCGCGGGTCCTACGAGCAGTACTTC CAWNQNRGRGSYEQYF
TRBJ1-1 TRBV28 . TRBD1 TGTGCCAGCAGTTTAGTTACAGGGGGCCCGAACACTGAAGCTTTCTTT CASSLVTGGPNTEAFF
TRBJ1-4 TRBV7-6 . TRBD1 TGTGCCAGCAGCGAGAAAGTATATCGGGACAGCCGAGCGTATGAAAAACTGTTTTTT CASSEKVYRDSRAYEKLFF
TRBJ1-2 TRBV5-3 . . TGTGCCAGAAGCTTCCAGGGGCAGCCCAACTATGGCTACACCTTC CARSFQGQPNYGYTF
TRBJ2-7 TRBV6-1 . TRBD2 TGTGCCAGCAGTGAAAGACTAGCGGGGGGTGGCGAGCAGTACTTC CASSERLAGGGEQYF
TRBJ2-1 TRBV15 . . TGTGCCACCTCGACTAGACACAATGAGCAGTTCTTC CATSTRHNEQFF
TRBJ2-7 TRBV7-9 . . TGTGCCAGCAGCTCCATTAGTTACGAGCAGTACTTC CASSSISYEQYF
TRBJ1-1 TRBV4-3 . . TGCGCCAGCAGCCTCCAGGGTGACGGGACTGAAGCTTTCTTT CASSLQGDGTEAFF
TRBJ1-3 TRBV7-2 . . TGTGCCAGCAGCTTAGTTGGGGGGGGCAGCCACTCTGGAAACACCATATATTTT CASSLVGGGSHSGNTIYF
TRBJ1-1 TRBV7-9 . . TGTGCCAGCAGCTTAGTCTCCGGTAACGCTGAAGCTTTCTTT CASSLVSGNAEAFF
TRBJ2-3 TRBV7-9 once . TGTTCCAGCAGAGCCCTCGGAGATACGCAGTATTTT CSSRALGDTQYF
TRBJ1-4 TRBV27 . . TGTGCCAGCAGTTTACAGGGCCCAGCAACTAATGAAAAACTGTTTTTT CASSLQGPATNEKLFF
TRBJ1-2 TRBV30 once . TGTGCCTGGGAACCCGGGACACCGGCTGGTATGGCGGGCTACACCTTC CAWEPGTPAGMAGYTF
TRBJ1-1 TRBV7-9 . TRBD1 TGTGCCAGCAGCTGGGACAGGGCCTTGAACACTGAAGCTTTCTTT CASSWDRALNTEAFF
TRBJ1-6 TRBV11-2 . . TGTGCCAGCAGCCGAATCGGACACAAGGTCTATAATTCACCCCTCCACTTT CASSRIGHKVYNSPLHF
TRBJ2-3 TRBV4-1 few TRBD2 TGCGCCAGCAGCCCTGAAAGGCTAGCGGGAGCGGCGGATACGCAGTATTTT CASSPERLAGAADTQYF
TRBJ1-2 TRBV2 few TRBD1 TGTGCCAGCACTGACCCCCGGGACAGGAGAAACTATGGCTACACCTTC CASTDPRDRRNYGYTF
TRBJ1-2 TRBV7-9 . . TGTGCCAGCTCCCATCGAGGGCGGGAGGGCTACACCTTC CASSHRGREGYTF
TRBJ2-5 TRBV5-4 . . TGTGCCAGCAGCTTGGTGGCAGAAGAGACCCAGTACTTC CASSLVAEETQYF
TRBJ1-5 TRBV28 once . TGTGCCAGTGGCCAGGGGCTTTTTTATCAGCCCCAGCATTTT CASGQGLFYQPQHF
TRBJ2-3 TRBV6-6 few TRBD2 TGTGCCAGCAGTCCCGGACTAGCGGGGGGGCCTGGTACGCAGTATTTT CASSPGLAGGPGTQYF
TRBJ1-2 TRBV27 . . TGTGCCAGCAGTCCCGCCCCTCTCTATGGTGGCTACACCTTC CASSPAPLYGGYTF
TRBJ1-1 TRBV7-9 . . TGTGCCAGCAGCATGACCCAGGGGCGACAAATAAAGAACACTGAAGCTTTCTTT CASSMTQGRQIKNTEAFF
TRBJ2-1 TRBV9 . TRBD2 TGTGCCAGCAGCTACGCAAGTGGGACTAGCGGGGCTATGCAGTTCTTC CASSYASGTSGAMQFF
TRBJ2-7 TRBV19 . . TGTGCCAGTAGTATCTTAGCGAACGCCTACGAGCAGTACTTC CASSILANAYEQYF
TRBJ1-5 TRBV21-1 . . TGTGCCAGCAGCGTCTACCTTGCCCCCAATCAGCCCCAGCATTTT CASSVYLAPNQPQHF
TRBJ1-4 TRBV7-9 . . TGTGCCAGCAGCTTAGTCGGGAGGGAAAAACTGTTTTTT CASSLVGREKLFF
TRBJ1-1 TRBV6-6 . . TGTGCCAGCAGTCCGATTCGGGGGAAGAACACTGAAGCTTTCTTT CASSPIRGKNTEAFF
TRBJ2-7 TRBV6-5 few . TGTGCCAGCCGGACAGACCAAACCTACGAGCAGTACTTC CASRTDQTYEQYF
TRBJ2-1 TRBV5-1 . . TGCGCCAGCAGCGGAGGGGGGGGGAATGAGCAGTTCTTC CASSGGGGNEQFF
TRBJ1-1 TRBV7-9 few . TGTGCCAGCAGCTTATTATCCCGGAACACTGAAGCTTTCTTT CASSLLSRNTEAFF
TRBJ2-7 TRBV30 . . TGTGCCTGGAGTCCCCGGCTGTGGCAGGACTACGAGCAGTACTTC CAWSPRLWQDYEQYF
TRBJ2-3 TRBV9 . TRBD2 TGTGCCAGCAGCGTAGAAGGCGGGGGTTACCCGCGGGATACGCAGTATTTT CASSVEGGGYPRDTQYF
TRBJ2-3 TRBV5-1 . TRBD1 TGCGCCAGCAGGTCGGGACAGGGCACAGATACGCAGTATTTT CASRSGQGTDTQYF
TRBJ1-1 TRBV2 . TRBD1 TGTGCCAGCAGGGGACAGGGTTGGACTGAAGCTTTCTTT CASRGQGWTEAFF
TRBJ1-1 TRBV11-3 few . TGTGCCAGCAGCACAAACATGAACACTGAAGCTTTCTTT CASSTNMNTEAFF
TRBJ1-4 TRBV15 . . TGTGCCACTCTTCAAGAACGGGGGGTGGGTGAAAAACTGTTTTTT CATLQERGVGEKLFF